This T cell receptor beta chain was sequenced in a study of cytomegalovirus exposure and HLA in healthy donors. Germline lookup yields CDR1 SGHRS and CDR2 YFSETQ. V was clipped by 4 bases and J by 3 bases, with 17 bases between them. CDR3 length: 15 amino acids. PCR involved 60 Vbeta and 13 Jbeta primers. Produced via immunoSEQ multiplex PCR; TCRdb's table is partial and in-frame only. Of some 200,000 clones in the sample, over 70% are singletons; the top ten hold more than 0.6%. The material sequenced was PBMCs. The receptor was derived from a boy aged 2 to 10 in good health and CMV-seronegative. The chain is built from TRBV5-1 and TRBJ2-7, with D possibly matching TRBD1 (7 bases). CDR3 bases: TGCGCCAGCAGCCCGGCGGGGACAGCATACTACGAGCAGTACTTC. Translated, it gives CASSPAGTAYYEQYF.